This TCR beta chain is from a study of OX40 agonist ivuxolimab in advanced cancers. Study summary: Intravenous ivuxolimab was administered to patients every 2 weeks at 0.01 to 10 mg/kg. Enrolled patients in dose escalation had cancers that were hepatocellular carcinoma, melanoma, renal cell or head and neck cancer.

For this clone: Its antigen is undetermined.

J gave up 9 bases and V 2 bases, and 5 bases lay outside the gene matches. The CDR3 has 13 residues. Germline V gives CDR1 SGHRS, CDR2 YFSETQ. Libraries were prepared by immunoSEQ multiplex PCR; TCRdb keeps only in-frame clonotypes and omits some of them. The sample has some 81,000 clones; about 86% are singletons. Study-wide results and caveats: Among the lowest peripheral clonal expansion occurred in 0.1-3.0 mg/kg partial responders.

V is TRBV5-1 and J is TRBJ2-5, with 9 bases identical to TRBD1. This sequence originates from an adult with an advanced solid tumor such as melanoma, head and neck, liver or kidney cancer. The sample here was CD4+ or CD8+ T cells sorted from blood, taken in a trial of the OX40 agonist ivuxolimab. The CDR3: CASSFDRGSAQYF. Written as DNA, the CDR3 is TGCGCCAGCAGCTTTGACAGGGGGTCGGCCCAGTACTTC.